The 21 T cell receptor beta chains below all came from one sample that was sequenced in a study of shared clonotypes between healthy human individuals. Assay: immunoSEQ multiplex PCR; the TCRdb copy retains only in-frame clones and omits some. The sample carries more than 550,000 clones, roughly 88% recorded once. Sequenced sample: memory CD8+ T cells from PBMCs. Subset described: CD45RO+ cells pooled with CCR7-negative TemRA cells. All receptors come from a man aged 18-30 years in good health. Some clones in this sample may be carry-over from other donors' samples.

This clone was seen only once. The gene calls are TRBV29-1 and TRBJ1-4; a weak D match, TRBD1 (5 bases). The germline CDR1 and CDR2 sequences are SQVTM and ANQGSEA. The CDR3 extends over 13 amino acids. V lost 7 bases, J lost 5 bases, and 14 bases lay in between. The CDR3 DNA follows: TGCAGCGCTAGGGGCGGTACGAATGAAAAACTGTTTTTT. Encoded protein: CSARGGTNEKLFF. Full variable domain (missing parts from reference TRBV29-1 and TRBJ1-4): SAVISQKPSRDICQRGTSLTIQCQVDSQVTMMFWYRQQPGQSLTLIATANQGSEATYESGFVIDKFPISRPNLTFSTLTVSNMSPEDSSIYLCSARGGTNEKLFFGSGTQLSVL.

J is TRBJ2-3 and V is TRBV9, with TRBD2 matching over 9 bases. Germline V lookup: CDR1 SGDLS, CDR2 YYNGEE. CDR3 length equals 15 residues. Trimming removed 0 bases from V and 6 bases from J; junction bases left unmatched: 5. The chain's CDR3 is CASSVEASGMDTQYF. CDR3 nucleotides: TGTGCCAGCAGCGTAGAGGCTAGCGGGATGGATACGCAGTATTTT. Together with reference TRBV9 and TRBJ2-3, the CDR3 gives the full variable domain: DSGVTQTPKHLITATGQRVTLRCSPRSGDLSVYWYQQSLDQGLQFLIQYYNGEERAKGNILERFSAQQFPDLHSELNLSSLELGDSALYFCASSVEASGMDTQYFGPGTRLTVL.

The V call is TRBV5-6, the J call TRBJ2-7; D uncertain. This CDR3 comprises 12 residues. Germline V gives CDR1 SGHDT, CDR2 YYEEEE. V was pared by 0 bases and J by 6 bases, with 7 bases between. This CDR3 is CASSLAPFEQYF. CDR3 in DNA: TGTGCCAGCAGCTTGGCTCCGTTCGAGCAGTACTTC.

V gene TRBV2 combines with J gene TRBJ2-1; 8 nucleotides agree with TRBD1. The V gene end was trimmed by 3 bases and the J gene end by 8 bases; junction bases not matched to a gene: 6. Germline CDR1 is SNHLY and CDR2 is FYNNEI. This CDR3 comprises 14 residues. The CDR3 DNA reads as TGTGCCAGCAGTGATCGGGGACAGGTCGATGAGCAGTTCTTC. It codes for CASSDRGQVDEQFF.

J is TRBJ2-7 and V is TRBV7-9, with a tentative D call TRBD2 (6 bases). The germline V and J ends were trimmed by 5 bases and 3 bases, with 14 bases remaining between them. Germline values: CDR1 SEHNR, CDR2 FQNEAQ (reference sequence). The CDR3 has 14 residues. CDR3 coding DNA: TGTGCCAGCAGCCCACGCCCAGCGGGCTACGAGCAGTACTTC. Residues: CASSPRPAGYEQYF.

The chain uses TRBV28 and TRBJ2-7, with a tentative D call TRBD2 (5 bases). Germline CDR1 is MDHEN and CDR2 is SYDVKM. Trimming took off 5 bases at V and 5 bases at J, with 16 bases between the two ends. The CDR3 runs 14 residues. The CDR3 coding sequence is TGTGCCAGCAGTAAGGACTCCCTTTCCAACGAGCAGTACTTC. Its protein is CASSKDSLSNEQYF.

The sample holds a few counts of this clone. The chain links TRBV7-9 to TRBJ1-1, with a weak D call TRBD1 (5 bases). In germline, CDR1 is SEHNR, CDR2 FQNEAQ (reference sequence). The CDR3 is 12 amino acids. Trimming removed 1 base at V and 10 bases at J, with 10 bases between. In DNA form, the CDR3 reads TGTGCCAGCAGCTTAGTTACTCAGGGAGCTTTCTTT. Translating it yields CASSLVTQGAFF.

The DNA of the CDR3 is TGTGCCAGCAGCTTAGAGTTGGCAGGGGGTCAAGCTGGGGAGCAGTACTTC. It codes for CASSLELAGGQAGEQYF. V is TRBV11-2 and J is TRBJ2-7; 7 nucleotides match TRBD1. The germline V gene encodes CDR1 SGHAT and CDR2 FQNNGV. J was trimmed by 7 bases and V by 0 bases; bases with no gene match: 15. This CDR3 is built from 17 residues.

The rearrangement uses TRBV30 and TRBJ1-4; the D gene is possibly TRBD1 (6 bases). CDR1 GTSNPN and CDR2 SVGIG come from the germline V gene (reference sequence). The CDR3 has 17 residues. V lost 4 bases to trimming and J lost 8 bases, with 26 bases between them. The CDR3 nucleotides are TGTGCCTGGAATAGGGAGGGGATACTACAGGGAAGGGAAAAACTGTTTTTT. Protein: CAWNREGILQGREKLFF.

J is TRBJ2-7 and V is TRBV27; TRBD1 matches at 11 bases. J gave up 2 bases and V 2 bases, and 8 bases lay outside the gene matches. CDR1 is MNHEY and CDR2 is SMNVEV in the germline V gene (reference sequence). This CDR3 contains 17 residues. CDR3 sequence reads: CASSLTVPGQGAYEQYF. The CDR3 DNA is TGTGCCAGCAGTTTAACTGTACCGGGACAGGGGGCCTACGAGCAGTACTTC.

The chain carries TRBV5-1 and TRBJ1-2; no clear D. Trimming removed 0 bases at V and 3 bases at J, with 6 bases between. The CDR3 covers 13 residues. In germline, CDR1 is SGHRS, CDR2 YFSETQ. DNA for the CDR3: TGCGCCAGCAGCTTGGAGGCCTACTATGGCTACACCTTC. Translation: CASSLEAYYGYTF.

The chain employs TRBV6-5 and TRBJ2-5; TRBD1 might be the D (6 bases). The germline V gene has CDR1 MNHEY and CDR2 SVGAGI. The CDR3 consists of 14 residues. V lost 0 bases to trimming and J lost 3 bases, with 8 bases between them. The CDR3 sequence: CASSYSWTEETQYF. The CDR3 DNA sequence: TGTGCCAGCAGTTACTCATGGACAGAAGAGACCCAGTACTTC.

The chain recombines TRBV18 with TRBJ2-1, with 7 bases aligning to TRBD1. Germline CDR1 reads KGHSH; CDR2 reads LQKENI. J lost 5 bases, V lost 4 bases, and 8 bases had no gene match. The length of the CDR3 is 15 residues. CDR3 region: CASSHADRLHNEQFF. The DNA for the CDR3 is TGTGCCAGCTCACACGCGGACAGGCTCCACAATGAGCAGTTCTTC.

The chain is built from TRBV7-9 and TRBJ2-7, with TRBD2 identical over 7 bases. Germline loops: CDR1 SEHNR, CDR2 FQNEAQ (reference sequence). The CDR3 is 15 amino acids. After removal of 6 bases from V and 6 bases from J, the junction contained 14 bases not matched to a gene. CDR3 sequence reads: CASSPLAGVTGEQYF. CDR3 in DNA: TGTGCCAGCAGTCCCTTGGCGGGAGTCACGGGCGAGCAGTACTTC.

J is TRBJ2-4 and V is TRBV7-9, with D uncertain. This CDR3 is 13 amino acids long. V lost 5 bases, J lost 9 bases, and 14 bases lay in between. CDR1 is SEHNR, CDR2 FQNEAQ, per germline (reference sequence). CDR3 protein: CASSERIFGIQYF. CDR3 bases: TGTGCCAGCAGCGAGAGGATATTCGGCATTCAGTACTTC.

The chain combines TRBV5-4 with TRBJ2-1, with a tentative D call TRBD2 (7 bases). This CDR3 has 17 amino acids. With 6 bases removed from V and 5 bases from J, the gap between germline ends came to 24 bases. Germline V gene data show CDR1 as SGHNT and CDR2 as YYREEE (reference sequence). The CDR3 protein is CASTSRGRGRVNNEQFF. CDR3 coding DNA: TGTGCCAGCACCTCAAGAGGGAGGGGGAGAGTAAACAATGAGCAGTTCTTC.

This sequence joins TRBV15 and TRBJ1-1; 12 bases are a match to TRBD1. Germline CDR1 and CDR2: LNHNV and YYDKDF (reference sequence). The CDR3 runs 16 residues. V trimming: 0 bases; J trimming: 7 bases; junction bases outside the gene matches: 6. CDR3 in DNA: TGTGCCACCAGCAGAGAGGGGACAGGGGGCAGAGGTGAAGCTTTCTTT. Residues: CATSREGTGGRGEAFF. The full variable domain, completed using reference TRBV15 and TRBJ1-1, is DAMVIQNPRYQVTQFGKPVTLSCSQTLNHNVMYWYQQKSSQAPKLLFHYYDKDFNNEADTPDNFQSRRPNTSFCFLDIRSPGLGDTAMYLCATSREGTGGRGEAFFGQGTRLTVV.

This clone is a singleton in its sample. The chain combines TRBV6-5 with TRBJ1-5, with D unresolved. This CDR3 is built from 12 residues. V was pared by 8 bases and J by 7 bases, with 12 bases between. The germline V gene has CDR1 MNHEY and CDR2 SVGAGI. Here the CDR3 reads CASSVPGQPQHF. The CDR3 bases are TGTGCCAGCTCAGTTCCCGGGCAGCCCCAGCATTTT.

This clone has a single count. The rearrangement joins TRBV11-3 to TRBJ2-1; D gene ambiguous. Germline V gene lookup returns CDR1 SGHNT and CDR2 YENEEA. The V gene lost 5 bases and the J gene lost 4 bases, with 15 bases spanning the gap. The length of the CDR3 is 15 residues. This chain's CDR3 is CASSAHTDGYNEQFF. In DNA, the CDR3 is TGTGCCAGCAGCGCCCATACGGACGGGTACAATGAGCAGTTCTTC.

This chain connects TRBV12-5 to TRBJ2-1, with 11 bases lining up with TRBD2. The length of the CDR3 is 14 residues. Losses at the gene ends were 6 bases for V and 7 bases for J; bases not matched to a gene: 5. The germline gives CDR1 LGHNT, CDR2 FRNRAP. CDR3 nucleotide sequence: TGTGCTAGTGGCCTTACTAGCGGGAGAAATGAGCAGTTCTTC. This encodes CASGLTSGRNEQFF.

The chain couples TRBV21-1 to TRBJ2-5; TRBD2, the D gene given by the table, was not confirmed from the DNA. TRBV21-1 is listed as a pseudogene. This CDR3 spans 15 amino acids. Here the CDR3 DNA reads TGTGCCAGCAGGAGAAGAATCCTAGCGGAAGAGACCCAGTACTTC. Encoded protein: CASRRRILAEETQYF.